This T cell receptor (beta chain) was documented in a study of T cell changes during pregnancy in multiple sclerosis. Generated by immunoSEQ multiplex PCR, the TCRdb table keeps only in-frame clones and is missing some. The sample lists under 90,000 clones, approximately 92% seen once, with around 3.5% in the top ten. At least ten counts were recorded for this clone. The sequencing used peripheral blood, collected after pregnancy. The receptor comes from a female donor in good health, enrolled as a control in a pregnancy study.

The CDR3 reads CASRSTGWLARGSNEQFF. The DNA for the CDR3 is TGTGCCAGCAGGTCGACAGGGTGGTTAGCGCGTGGGTCCAATGAGCAGTTCTTC. This sequence joins TRBV7-8 and TRBJ2-1; TRBD1 matches at 7 bases. Germline V gene sequence: CDR1 SGHVS, CDR2 FQNEAQ. This CDR3 has 18 residues. V was clipped by 6 bases and J by 6 bases; unmatched bases: 20.